Listed here is a single T cell receptor beta chain. Its specificity is unknown. Trimming cost V 2 bases and J 5 bases, with 15 bases left between them. Looked up from germline, CDR1 is DFQATT and CDR2 is SNEGSKA (reference sequence). The CDR3 sequence is 14 residues long. This sample stems from a study of T cell repertoires in cytomegalovirus infection. Study details: Carrying CMV and the relevant HLA type showed in public TCR beta signatures. Study-wide results and caveats: CMV-specific HLA-C-restricted TCR beta clonotypes dominated the ex vivo response.

MiXCR, applied by TCRdb to the reads, yields one record per CDR3 protein. The sample yields some 800,000 distinct CDR3 sequences, roughly 29% seen once. The receptor's source is a human donor in good health (CMV status not recorded). Some clones in this sample may be carry-over from other donors' samples. V usage is TRBV20-1 and J usage is TRBJ1-2, with D possibly TRBD1 on 5 matching bases. Sample: cultured CD8+ T cells from PBMCs, taken from culture after CMV antigen stimulation. DNA for the CDR3: TGCAGTGCTAGAACCCCCGGCAGGGAATATGGCTACACCTTC. Translation gives CSARTPGREYGYTF.